These T cell receptor beta chains were read from a single sample in a study of T cells in localized non-small cell lung cancer. Measured with immunoSEQ multiplex PCR; TCRdb has only the in-frame clones, and not every one. This table has 65,000 to 80,000 clones, less than 85% appearing once. Sequences were derived from peripheral blood, sampled before any cancer treatment. These receptors were collected from a female donor of 60 years or more with stage I lung adenocarcinoma. Each CDR3 is given without its conserved first and last residue. D genes are given only for firm matches.

D gene	V gene	J gene	CDR3 protein
TRBD2	TRBV7-3	TRBJ2-1	ASSLTRTSGVGEQF
TRBD2	TRBV13	TRBJ2-1	ASSLGPRDYYNEQF
-	TRBV6-1	TRBJ1-2	ASSGIGADYGYT
TRBD2	TRBV9	TRBJ2-3	ASSVGASGKDTQY
-	TRBV7-9	TRBJ1-5	ASSLGSHSNQPQH
-	TRBV7-3	TRBJ2-5	ASSLSPGRQETQY
TRBD2	TRBV4-1	TRBJ2-2	ASSLAGRPSTGELF
TRBD2	TRBV25-1	TRBJ2-5	ASSDAGGPGETQY
-	TRBV25-1	TRBJ1-1	ASSESARTEAF
-	TRBV15	TRBJ2-1	ATSRDMSNEQF
TRBD1	TRBV12-5	TRBJ1-5	ASGYGTGSNQPQH
-	TRBV5-8	TRBJ2-1	ASSFMEREQF
-	TRBV5-6	TRBJ1-2	ASSLTATAPRGYT
-	TRBV11-2	TRBJ2-2	ASSVRTVGTGELF
-	TRBV5-1	TRBJ1-6	ASSLEARTPTSPLH
TRBD1	TRBV5-1	TRBJ2-7	ASSLGQSSYEQY
TRBD2	TRBV11-2	TRBJ2-1	ASSSSGTSGEQF
-	TRBV11-3	TRBJ2-6	ASSEQSSGANVLT
TRBD1	TRBV18	TRBJ1-3	ASSPRTGDGNTIY
-	TRBV19	TRBJ2-7	ASSYDISYEQY
TRBD1	TRBV7-8	TRBJ2-3	ASSKTDRGATDTQY
-	TRBV10-1	TRBJ2-3	ASSDGGGTDTQY
-	TRBV7-8	TRBJ2-7	ASSLGGGSEQY
-	TRBV2	TRBJ2-5	ASSRNQETQY
-	TRBV5-6	TRBJ2-3	ASSYRGGAFTDTQY
-	TRBV11-2	TRBJ1-4	ASSLVGGRAEKLF
-	TRBV6-5	TRBJ1-3	ASSIQGLGNTIY
TRBD2	TRBV4-1	TRBJ2-3	ASSQVWTRADTQY
TRBD1	TRBV29-1	TRBJ1-3	SVGVDRAGNTIY
-	TRBV6-5	TRBJ2-3	ASSYSRGRGDTQY
-	TRBV7-2	TRBJ1-1	ASSHDGEDTEAF
-	TRBV10-2	TRBJ1-3	ASSVRARGRRLLY
TRBD1	TRBV9	TRBJ1-5	ASSVAGGINQPQH
-	TRBV28	TRBJ1-1	ASSLYRAMNTEAF
-	TRBV5-1	TRBJ2-5	ASSSDPESATQY
-	TRBV5-1	TRBJ2-2	ASGLGGLYTGELF
-	TRBV7-3	TRBJ2-2	ASSLTGGHKSGELF
-	TRBV2	TRBJ1-4	ASTPRETRRAEKLF
-	TRBV18	TRBJ2-3	ASSLSGRRGTDTQY
-	TRBV5-4	TRBJ2-1	ASSFHNEQF
-	TRBV7-2	TRBJ2-3	ASSFSLTDTQY
TRBD1	TRBV6-5	TRBJ2-2	ASSRDRGYTGKLF
-	TRBV19	TRBJ2-5	ASSGSKTGLGETQY
-	TRBV6-5	TRBJ1-1	ASSAAYREAEAF
-	TRBV7-2	TRBJ2-7	ASSLVLTGGEQY
-	TRBV11-2	TRBJ2-5	ASSQGPQETQY
-	TRBV5-5	TRBJ1-1	ASSLGQGKAGAF
-	TRBV19	TRBJ2-5	ASSMGHRETQY
-	TRBV5-1	TRBJ2-3	ASSLGREIDTQY
-	TRBV5-6	TRBJ2-3	ASRQSQGRPDTQY
-	TRBV6-1	TRBJ1-1	ASSDWKSNTEAF
-	TRBV5-1	TRBJ2-2	ASSWDLGGELF